This entry concerns a single T cell receptor beta chain. This CDR3 spans 14 amino acids. Germline CDR1 MNHNY, CDR2 SVGAGI (reference sequence). Trimming left V 4 bases short and J 2 bases short, with 9 bases between. This sample was included in a study of OX40 agonist ivuxolimab in advanced cancers. Study details: Three individuals attained partial responses, comprising one hepatocellular carcinoma case and two cutaneous melanoma cases.

Generated by immunoSEQ multiplex PCR, the TCRdb table keeps only in-frame clones and is missing some. The table lists just under 85,000 clones, over 65% of them singletons. V gene TRBV6-6 combines with J gene TRBJ1-3; D is perhaps TRBD1 (5 bases). Here the sequenced sample was CD4+ or CD8+ T cells sorted from blood, taken in a trial of the OX40 agonist ivuxolimab. This receptor was identified in an adult with an advanced solid tumor such as melanoma, head and neck, liver or kidney cancer. The chain's CDR3 is CASSSQGTGNTIYF. The CDR3 coding sequence is TGTGCCAGCAGTTCCCAGGGTACTGGAAACACCATATATTTT.